This T cell receptor beta chain was found in a study of T cells in Graves' hyperthyroidism and ophthalmopathy. Across the whole study: The blood sample was taken at first diagnosis, before treatment began.

Study observations and caveats: Most expanded thyroid clonotypes above 0.001 recurred in blood.

Authors of the study amplified TCR beta CDR3 regions from RNA transcripts. A set of HTBI primers served as the primers for a first-round RT-PCR of the TCR CDR3. TCRdb processed the multiplex PCR reads anew with MiXCR; each CDR3 protein has one entry. The sample holds about 640,000 distinct CDR3 sequences, around 21% seen once. Ophthalmopathy patients showed a Clinical Activity Score of at least 3, NOSPECS grade of at least 4 and duration under 3 months. As concerns this clonotype: The target antigen is unknown.

V lost 0 bases and J lost 2; bases outside the gene matches: 2. The CDR3 is 15 residues long. Germline CDR1 MNHEY, CDR2 SVGEGT. The V gene is TRBV6-2 or TRBV6-3, the J gene TRBJ2-3; 7 positions agree with TRBD1. Sequencing used blood. The receptor was derived from a man aged 25 to 45 with Graves' ophthalmopathy. The CDR3 nucleotides are TGTGCCAGCAGTTACTCTGGGACAGTCACAGATACGCAGTATTTT. Amino acid sequence: CASSYSGTVTDTQYF.